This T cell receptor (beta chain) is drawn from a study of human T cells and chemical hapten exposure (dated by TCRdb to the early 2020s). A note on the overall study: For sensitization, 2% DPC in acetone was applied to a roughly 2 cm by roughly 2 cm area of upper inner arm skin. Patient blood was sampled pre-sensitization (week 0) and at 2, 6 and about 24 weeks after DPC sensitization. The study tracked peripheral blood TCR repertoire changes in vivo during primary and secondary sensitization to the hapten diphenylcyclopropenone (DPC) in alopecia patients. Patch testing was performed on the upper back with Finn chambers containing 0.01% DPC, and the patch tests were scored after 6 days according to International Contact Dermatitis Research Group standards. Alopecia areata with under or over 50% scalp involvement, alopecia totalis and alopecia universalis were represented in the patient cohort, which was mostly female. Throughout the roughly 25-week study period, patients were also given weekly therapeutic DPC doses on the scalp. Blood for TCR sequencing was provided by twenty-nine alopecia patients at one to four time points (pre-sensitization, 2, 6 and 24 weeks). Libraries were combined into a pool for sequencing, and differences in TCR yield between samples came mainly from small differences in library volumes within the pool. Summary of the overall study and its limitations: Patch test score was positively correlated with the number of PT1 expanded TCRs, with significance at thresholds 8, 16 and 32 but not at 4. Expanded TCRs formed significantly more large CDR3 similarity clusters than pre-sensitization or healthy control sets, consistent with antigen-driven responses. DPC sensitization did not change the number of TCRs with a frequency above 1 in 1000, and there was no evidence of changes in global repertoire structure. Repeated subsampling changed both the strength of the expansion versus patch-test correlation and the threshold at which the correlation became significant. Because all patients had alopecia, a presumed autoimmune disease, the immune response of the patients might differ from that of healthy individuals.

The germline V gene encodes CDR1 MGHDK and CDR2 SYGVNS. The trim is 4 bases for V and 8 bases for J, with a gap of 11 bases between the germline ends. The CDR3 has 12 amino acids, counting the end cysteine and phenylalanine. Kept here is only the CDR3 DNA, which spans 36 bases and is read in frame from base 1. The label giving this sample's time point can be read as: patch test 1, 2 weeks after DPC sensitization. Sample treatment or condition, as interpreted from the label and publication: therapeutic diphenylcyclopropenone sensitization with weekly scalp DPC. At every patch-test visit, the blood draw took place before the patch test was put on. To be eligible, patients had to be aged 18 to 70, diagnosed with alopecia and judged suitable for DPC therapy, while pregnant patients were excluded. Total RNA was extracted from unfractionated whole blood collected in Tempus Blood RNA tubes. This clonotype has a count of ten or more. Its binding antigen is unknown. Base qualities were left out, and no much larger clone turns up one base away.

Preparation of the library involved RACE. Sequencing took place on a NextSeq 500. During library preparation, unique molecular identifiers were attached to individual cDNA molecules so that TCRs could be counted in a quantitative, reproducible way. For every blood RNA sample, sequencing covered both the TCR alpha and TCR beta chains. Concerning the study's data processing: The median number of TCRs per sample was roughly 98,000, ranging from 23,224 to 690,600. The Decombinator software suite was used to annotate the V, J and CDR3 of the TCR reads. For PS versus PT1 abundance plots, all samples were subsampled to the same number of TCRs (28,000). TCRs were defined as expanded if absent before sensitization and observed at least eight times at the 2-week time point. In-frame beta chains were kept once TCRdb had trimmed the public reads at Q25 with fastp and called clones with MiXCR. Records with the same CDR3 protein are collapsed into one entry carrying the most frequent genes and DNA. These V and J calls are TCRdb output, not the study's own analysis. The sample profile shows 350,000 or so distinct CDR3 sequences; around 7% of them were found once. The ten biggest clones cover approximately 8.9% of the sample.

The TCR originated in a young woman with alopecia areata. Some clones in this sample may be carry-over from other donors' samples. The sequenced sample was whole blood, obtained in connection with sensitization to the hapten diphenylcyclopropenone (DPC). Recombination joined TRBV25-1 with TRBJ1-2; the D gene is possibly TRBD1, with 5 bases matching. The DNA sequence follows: TGTGCCAGCAGTGGGCCCAGGGAAGGCTACACCTTC. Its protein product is CASSGPREGYTF.